This entry describes one TCR beta chain. Its target is not known. This specimen belongs to a study of cytomegalovirus exposure and HLA in healthy donors. Study details: Of about 390 genotyped donors, around 80% grouped in the Caucasian-associated ancestry cluster.

These donors, healthy bone marrow donors, were studied. Broader study findings: Accurate prediction of most subjects' HLA-A and HLA-B alleles from TCR beta sequences was reported. Whilst most TCR sequences proved rare, a subset of public TCRs occurred across many donors.

13 Jbeta primers and 60 Vbeta primers were used for the PCR. Assay used: immunoSEQ multiplex PCR; TCRdb lists only in-frame clones, some missing. Of some 140,000 clones in the sample, 76% are singletons; the top ten hold 1.8%. The germline V gene has CDR1 SGHNT and CDR2 YENEEA. This CDR3 contains 15 residues. Trimming cost V 0 bases and J 3 bases, with 11 bases left between them. This receptor was obtained from a female donor in good health and CMV-seropositive. The sequenced material came from PBMCs. The V gene is TRBV11-3, the J gene TRBJ1-1; TRBD1 might be the D (6 bases). Here the CDR3 DNA reads TGTGCCAGCAGCTTAGATGGGGGCCAGTACACTGAAGCTTTCTTT. It codes for CASSLDGGQYTEAFF.